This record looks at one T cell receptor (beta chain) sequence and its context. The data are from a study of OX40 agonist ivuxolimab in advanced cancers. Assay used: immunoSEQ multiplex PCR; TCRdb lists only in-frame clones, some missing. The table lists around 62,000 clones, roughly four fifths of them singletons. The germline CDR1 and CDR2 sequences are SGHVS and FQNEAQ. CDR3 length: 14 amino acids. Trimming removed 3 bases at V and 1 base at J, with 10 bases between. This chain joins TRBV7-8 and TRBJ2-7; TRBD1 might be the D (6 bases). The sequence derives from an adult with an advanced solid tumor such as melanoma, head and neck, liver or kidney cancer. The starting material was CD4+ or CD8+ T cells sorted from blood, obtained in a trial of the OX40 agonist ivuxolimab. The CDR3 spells CASSFNQGSYEQYV. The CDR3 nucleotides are TGTGCCAGCAGCTTTAACCAGGGGTCCTACGAGCAGTACGTC.